The clone carrying this T cell receptor beta chain was seen only a few times. Its antigen remains unknown. TCRdb re-called the reads with MiXCR, one entry per CDR3 protein. Of 900,000 to 950,000 distinct CDR3 sequences in the sample, around 32% were seen once. This entry comes from a study of T cell repertoires in cytomegalovirus infection. Across the whole study: Peptides in the study included HLA-C-restricted and HLA-B-restricted CMV epitopes. CMV infection and matching HLA type were both indicated by public TCR beta signatures.

The CDR3 contains 13 residues. Per germline, CDR1 LNHDA and CDR2 SQIVND (reference sequence). The germline V and J ends were trimmed by 5 bases and 6 bases, with 13 bases remaining between them. General study points: Totalled public TCR beta family frequency picked out people who carried CMV plus the relevant HLA. Across the ex vivo response, the dominant clonotypes were HLA-C-restricted CMV-specific TCR beta clonotypes.

The source is a human donor in good health (CMV status not recorded). Some clones in this sample may be carry-over from other donors' samples. The source was cultured CD8+ T cells from PBMCs, collected from culture after CMV antigen stimulation. The rearrangement joins TRBV19 to TRBJ1-1, with unresolved D. Here the CDR3 reads CASSYGYGPEAFF. In DNA, the CDR3 is TGTGCCAGTAGTTACGGGTATGGCCCTGAAGCTTTCTTT.